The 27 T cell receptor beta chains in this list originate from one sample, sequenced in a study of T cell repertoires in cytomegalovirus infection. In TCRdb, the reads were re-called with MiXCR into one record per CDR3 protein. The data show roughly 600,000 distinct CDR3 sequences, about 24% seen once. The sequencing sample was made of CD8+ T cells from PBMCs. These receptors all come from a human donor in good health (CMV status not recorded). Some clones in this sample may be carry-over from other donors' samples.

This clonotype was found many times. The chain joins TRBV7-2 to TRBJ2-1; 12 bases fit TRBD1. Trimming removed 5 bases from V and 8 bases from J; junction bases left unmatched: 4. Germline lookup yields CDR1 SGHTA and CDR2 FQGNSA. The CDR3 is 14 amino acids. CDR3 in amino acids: CASSRGQGAYEQFF. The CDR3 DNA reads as TGTGCCAGCAGCCGGGGACAGGGGGCCTATGAGCAGTTCTTC.

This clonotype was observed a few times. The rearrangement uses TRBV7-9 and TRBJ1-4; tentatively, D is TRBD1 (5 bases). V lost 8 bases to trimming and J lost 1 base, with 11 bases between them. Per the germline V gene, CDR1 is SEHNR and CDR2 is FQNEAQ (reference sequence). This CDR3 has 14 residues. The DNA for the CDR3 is TGTGCCAGCCGTACGGGGGAAACTAATGAAAAACTGTTTTTT. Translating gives CASRTGETNEKLFF.

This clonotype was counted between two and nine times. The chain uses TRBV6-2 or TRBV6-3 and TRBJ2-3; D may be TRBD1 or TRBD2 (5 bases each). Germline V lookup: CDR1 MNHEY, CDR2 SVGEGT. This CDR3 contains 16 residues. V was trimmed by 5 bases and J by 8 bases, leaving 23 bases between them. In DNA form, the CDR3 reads TGTGCCAGCAGTGACGAACCGGGACGGGAACTGGGTACGCAGTATTTT. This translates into CASSDEPGRELGTQYF.

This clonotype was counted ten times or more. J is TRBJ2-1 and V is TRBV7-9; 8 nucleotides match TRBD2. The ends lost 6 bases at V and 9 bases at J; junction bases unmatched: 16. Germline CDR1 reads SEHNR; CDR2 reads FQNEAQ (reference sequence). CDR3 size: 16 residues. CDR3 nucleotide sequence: TGTGCCAGCAGAATTACCAGCGGGGGACCCGGCGGTGAGCAGTTCTTC. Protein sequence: CASRITSGGPGGEQFF.

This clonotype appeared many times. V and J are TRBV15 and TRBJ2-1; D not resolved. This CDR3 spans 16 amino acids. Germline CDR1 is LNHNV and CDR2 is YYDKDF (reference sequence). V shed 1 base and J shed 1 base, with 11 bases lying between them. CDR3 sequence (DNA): TGTGCCACCAGCAGAGTCGGTGTGGGTTCCTACAATGAGCAGTTCTTC. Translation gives CATSRVGVGSYNEQFF.

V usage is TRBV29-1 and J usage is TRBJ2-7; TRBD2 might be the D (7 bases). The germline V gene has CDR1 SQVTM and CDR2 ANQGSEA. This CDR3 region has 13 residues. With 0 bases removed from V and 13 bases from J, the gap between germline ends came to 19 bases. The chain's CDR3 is CSVEDGTTRGPYV. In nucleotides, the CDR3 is TGCAGCGTTGAAGACGGGACTACCAGGGGTCCATACGTC.

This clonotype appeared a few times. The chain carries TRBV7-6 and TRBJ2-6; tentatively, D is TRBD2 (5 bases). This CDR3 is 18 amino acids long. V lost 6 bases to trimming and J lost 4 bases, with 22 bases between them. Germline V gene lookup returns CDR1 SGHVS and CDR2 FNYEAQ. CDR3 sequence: CASRPAVTRGYGANVLTF. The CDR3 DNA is TGTGCCAGCAGACCAGCCGTCACCCGGGGTTACGGGGCCAACGTCCTGACTTTC.

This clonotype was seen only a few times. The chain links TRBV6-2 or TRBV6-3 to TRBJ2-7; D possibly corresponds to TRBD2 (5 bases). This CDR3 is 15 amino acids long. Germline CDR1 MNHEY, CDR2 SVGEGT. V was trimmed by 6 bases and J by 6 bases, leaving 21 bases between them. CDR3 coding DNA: TGTGCCAGCAGACGCCCTCTCGGGGATTGGAGCGAGCAGTACGTC. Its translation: CASRRPLGDWSEQYV.

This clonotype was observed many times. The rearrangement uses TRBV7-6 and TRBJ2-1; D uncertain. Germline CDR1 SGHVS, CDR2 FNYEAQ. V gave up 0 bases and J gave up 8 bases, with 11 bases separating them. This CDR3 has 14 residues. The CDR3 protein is CASSLAPFRDEQFF. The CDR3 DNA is TGTGCCAGCAGCTTAGCCCCCTTTAGGGATGAGCAGTTCTTC.

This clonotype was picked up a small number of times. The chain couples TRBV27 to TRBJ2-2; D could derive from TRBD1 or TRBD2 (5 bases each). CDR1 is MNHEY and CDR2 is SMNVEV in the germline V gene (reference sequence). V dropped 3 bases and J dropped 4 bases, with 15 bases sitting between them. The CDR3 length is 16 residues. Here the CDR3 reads CASSFRPPGATGELFF. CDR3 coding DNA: TGTGCCAGCAGTTTCCGACCCCCCGGGGCCACCGGGGAGCTGTTTTTT.

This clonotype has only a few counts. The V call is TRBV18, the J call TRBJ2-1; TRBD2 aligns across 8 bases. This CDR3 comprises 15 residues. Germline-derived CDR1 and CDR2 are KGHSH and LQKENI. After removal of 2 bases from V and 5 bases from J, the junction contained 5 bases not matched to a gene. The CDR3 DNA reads TGTGCCAGCTCACCAGTTGGCGGGGGGAACAATGAGCAGTTCTTC. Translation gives CASSPVGGGNNEQFF.

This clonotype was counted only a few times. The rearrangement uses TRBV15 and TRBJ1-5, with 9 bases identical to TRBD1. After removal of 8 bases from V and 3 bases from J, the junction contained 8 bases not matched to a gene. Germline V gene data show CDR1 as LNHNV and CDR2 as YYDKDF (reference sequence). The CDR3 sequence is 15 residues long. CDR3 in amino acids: CATAERTGDNQPQHF. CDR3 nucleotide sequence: TGTGCCACCGCCGAAAGGACAGGGGACAATCAGCCCCAGCATTTT.

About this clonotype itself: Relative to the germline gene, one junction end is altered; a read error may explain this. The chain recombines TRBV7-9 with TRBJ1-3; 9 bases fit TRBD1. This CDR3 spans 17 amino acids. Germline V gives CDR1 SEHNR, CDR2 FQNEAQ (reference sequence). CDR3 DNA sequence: TGTGCCAGCAGCGTAACCTCCGGGACAGGGAGACGGAACACCATATCTTTT. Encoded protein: CASSVTSGTGRRNTISF.

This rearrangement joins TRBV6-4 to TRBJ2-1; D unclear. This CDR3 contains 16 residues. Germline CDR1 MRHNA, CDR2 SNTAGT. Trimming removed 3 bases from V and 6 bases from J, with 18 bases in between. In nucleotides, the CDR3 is TGTGCCAGCAGTGAAAATATTAGGGTTCAGGTCAATGAGCAGTTCTTC. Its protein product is CASSENIRVQVNEQFF.

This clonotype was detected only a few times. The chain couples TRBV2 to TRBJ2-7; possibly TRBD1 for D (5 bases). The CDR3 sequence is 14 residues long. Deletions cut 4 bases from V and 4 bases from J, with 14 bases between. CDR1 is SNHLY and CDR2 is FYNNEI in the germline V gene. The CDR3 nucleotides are TGTGCCAGCAGTGGAACGACAGTACCTTACGAGCAGTACTTC. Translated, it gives CASSGTTVPYEQYF.

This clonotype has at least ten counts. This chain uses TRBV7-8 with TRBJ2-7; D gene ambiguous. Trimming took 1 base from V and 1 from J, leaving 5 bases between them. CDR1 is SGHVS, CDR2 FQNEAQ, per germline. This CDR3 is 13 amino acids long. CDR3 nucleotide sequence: TGTGCCAGCAGCTTAGGATGGTCCTACGAGCAGTACTTC. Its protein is CASSLGWSYEQYF.

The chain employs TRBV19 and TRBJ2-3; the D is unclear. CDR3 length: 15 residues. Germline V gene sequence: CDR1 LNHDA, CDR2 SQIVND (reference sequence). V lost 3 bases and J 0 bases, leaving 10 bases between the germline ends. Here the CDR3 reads CASSMDGRSTDTQYF. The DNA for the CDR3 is TGTGCCAGTAGTATGGACGGACGGAGCACAGATACGCAGTATTTT.

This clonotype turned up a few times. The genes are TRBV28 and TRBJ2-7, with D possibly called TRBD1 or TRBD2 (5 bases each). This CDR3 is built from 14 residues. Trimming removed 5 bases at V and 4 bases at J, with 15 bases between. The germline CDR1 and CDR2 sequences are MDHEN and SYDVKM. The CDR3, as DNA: TGTGCCAGCAGTCCCACGAGGGGCCAATACGAGCAGTACGTC. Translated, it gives CASSPTRGQYEQYV.

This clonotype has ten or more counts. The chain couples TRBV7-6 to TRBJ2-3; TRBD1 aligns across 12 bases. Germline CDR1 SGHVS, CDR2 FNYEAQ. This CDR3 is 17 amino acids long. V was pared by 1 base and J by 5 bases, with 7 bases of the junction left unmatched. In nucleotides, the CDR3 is TGTGCCAGCAGCTTAGGGGCCGGGACAGGGGGCAGAGATACGCAGTATTTT. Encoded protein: CASSLGAGTGGRDTQYF. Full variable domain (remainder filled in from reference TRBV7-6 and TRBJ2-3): GAGVSQSPRYKVTKRGQDVALRCDPISGHVSLYWYRQALGQGPEFLTYFNYEAQQDKSGLPNDRFSAERPEGSISTLTIQRTEQRDSAMYRCASSLGAGTGGRDTQYFGPGTRLTVL.

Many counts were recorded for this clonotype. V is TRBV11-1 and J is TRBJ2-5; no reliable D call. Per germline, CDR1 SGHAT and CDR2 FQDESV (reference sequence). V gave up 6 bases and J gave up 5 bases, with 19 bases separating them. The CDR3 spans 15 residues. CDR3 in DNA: TGTGCCAGCAGAATTCGGACCTCACCGCGGGAGACCCAGTACTTC. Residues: CASRIRTSPRETQYF.

CDR3 DNA sequence: TGTGCCAGCAGCCCGCGAGGAGGGTTAGCCAAAAACATTCAGTACTTC. Translated, it gives CASSPRGGLAKNIQYF. The V and J genes are TRBV14 and TRBJ2-4, with a weak D call TRBD2 (6 bases). Trimming removed 4 bases at V and 0 bases at J, with 13 bases between. CDR1 is SGHDN and CDR2 is FVKESK in the germline V gene. This CDR3 spans 16 amino acids.

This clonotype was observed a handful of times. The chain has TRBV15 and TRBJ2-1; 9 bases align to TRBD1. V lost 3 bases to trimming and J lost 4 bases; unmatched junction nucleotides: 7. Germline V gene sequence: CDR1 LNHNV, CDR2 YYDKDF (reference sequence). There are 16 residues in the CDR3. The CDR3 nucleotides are TGTGCCACCAGCAGGGGAGGACAGGGGAGATACAATGAGCAGTTCTTC. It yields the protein CATSRGGQGRYNEQFF.

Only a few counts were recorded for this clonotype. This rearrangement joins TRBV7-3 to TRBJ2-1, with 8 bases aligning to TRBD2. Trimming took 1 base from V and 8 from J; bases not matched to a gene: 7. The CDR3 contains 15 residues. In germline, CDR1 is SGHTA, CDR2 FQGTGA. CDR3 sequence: CASSLIGGGRDEQFF. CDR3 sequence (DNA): TGTGCCAGCAGCTTAATTGGCGGGGGGAGGGATGAGCAGTTCTTC.

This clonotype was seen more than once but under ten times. This CDR3 is CASSWSDRNQPQHF. CDR3 nucleotides: TGTGCCAGCAGTTGGTCAGATCGCAATCAGCCCCAGCATTTT. The V and J genes are TRBV28 and TRBJ1-5, with unresolved D. The CDR3 sequence is 14 residues long. Trimming pared 4 bases from V and 2 bases from J, leaving 9 bases between. CDR1 MDHEN and CDR2 SYDVKM come from the germline V gene.

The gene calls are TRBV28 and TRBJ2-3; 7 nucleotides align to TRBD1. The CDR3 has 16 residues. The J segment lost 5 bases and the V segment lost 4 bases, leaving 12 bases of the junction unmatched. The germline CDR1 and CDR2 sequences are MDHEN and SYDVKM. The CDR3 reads CASSSPTGLGRDTQYF. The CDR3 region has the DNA TGTGCCAGCAGTTCCCCGACAGGGTTGGGGAGAGATACGCAGTATTTT. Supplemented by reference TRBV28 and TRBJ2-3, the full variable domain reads DVKVTQSSRYLVKRTGEKVFLECVQDMDHENMFWYRQDPGLGLRLIYFSYDVKMKEKGDIPEGYSVSREKKERFSLILESASTNQTSMYLCASSSPTGLGRDTQYFGPGTRLTVL.

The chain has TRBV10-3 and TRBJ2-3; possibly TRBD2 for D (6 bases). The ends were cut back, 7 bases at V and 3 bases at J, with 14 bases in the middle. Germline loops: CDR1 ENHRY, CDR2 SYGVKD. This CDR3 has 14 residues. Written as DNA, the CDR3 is TGTGCCATCAACCCCGGGGGTGATACAGATACGCAGTATTTT. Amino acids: CAINPGGDTDTQYF.

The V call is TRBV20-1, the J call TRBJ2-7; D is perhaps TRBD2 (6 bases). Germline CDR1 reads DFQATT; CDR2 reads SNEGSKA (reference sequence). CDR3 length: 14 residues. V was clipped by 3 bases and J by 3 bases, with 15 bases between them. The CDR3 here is CSARGGLGLYEQYV. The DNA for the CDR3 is TGCAGTGCTAGGGGGGGACTCGGCCTCTACGAGCAGTACGTC.